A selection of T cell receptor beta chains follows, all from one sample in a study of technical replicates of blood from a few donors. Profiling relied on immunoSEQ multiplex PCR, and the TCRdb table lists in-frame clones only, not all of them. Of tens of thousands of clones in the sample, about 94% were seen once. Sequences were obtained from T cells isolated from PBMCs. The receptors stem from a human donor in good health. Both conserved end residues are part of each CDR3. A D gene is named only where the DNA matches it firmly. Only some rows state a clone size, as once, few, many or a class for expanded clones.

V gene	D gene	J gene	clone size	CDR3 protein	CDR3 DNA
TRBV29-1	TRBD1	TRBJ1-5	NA	CSVGQGQGLNQPQHF	TGCAGCGTGGGCCAGGGACAGGGACTCAATCAGCCCCAGCATTTT
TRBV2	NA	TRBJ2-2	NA	CASSTGGGNRPGELFF	TGTGCCAGCAGTACGGGGGGCGGGAATAGACCCGGGGAGCTGTTTTTT
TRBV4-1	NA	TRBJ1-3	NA	CASSQEDSLIYF	TGCGCCAGCAGCCAAGAGGACAGTCTCATATATTTT
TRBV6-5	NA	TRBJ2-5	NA	CASSYAALGTQYF	TGTGCCAGCAGTTACGCGGCTCTTGGGACCCAGTACTTC
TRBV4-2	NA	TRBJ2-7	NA	CASSQEHVRDEQYF	TGTGCCAGCAGCCAAGAACACGTCCGGGACGAGCAGTACTTC
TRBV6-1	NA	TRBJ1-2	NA	CASSLGEQGYGYTF	TGTGCCAGCAGTCTAGGGGAACAGGGCTATGGCTACACCTTC
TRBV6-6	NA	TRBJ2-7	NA	CASSYSAQGTIEQYF	TGTGCCAGCAGTTACTCGGCACAGGGTACCATCGAGCAGTACTTC
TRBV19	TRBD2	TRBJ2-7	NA	CASSDSGRAFYEQYF	TGTGCCAGTTCTGATAGCGGGAGGGCCTTTTACGAGCAGTACTTC
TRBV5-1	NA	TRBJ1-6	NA	CASSLGTESSYNSPLHF	TGCGCCAGCAGCTTGGGAACAGAAAGCTCCTATAATTCACCCCTCCACTTT
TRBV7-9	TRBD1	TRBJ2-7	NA	CASSLEGQRRSEQYF	TGTGCCAGCAGCTTAGAGGGACAGAGGCGATCGGAGCAGTACTTC
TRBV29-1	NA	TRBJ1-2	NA	CSVEDPQQGVGYTF	TGCAGCGTTGAAGATCCCCAACAGGGTGTAGGCTACACCTTC
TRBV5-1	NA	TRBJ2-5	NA	CASSQGDVGETQYF	TGCGCCAGCAGCCAGGGTGATGTGGGAGAGACCCAGTACTTC
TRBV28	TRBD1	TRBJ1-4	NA	CASSSSTGWSEKLFF	TGTGCCAGCAGTTCCTCGACAGGGTGGAGTGAAAAACTGTTTTTT
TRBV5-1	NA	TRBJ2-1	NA	CASRLAGSNEQFF	TGCGCCAGCAGACTGGCAGGGTCCAATGAGCAGTTCTTC
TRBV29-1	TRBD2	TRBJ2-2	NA	CSSSRSGGRAGELFF	TGCAGCTCAAGCCGTAGCGGGGGGAGGGCCGGGGAGCTGTTTTTT
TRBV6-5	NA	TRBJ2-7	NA	CASSYRGGSTYEQYF	TGTGCCAGCAGTTACAGAGGGGGTAGCACCTACGAGCAGTACTTC
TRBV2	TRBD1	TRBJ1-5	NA	CASERDREFGKPQHF	TGTGCCAGCGAACGGGACAGGGAATTTGGTAAGCCCCAGCATTTT
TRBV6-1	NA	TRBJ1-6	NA	CASSDSYNSPLHF	TGTGCCAGCAGTGACAGCTATAATTCACCCCTCCACTTT
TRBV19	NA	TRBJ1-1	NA	CASRKGVTNTEAFF	TGTGCCAGTAGAAAAGGGGTCACGAACACTGAAGCTTTCTTT
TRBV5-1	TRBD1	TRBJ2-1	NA	CASKLGGQGDEQFF	TGCGCCAGCAAACTTGGGGGACAGGGGGATGAGCAGTTCTTC
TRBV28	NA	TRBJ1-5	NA	CASTSGPRYQPQHF	TGTGCCAGCACAAGTGGTCCGCGGTATCAGCCCCAGCATTTT
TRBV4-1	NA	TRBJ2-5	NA	CASSQTQGIQETQYF	TGCGCCAGCAGCCAAACACAGGGAATTCAAGAGACCCAGTACTTC
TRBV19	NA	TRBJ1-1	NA	CASSIRFNTEAFF	TGTGCCAGTAGTATCCGTTTTAACACTGAAGCTTTCTTT
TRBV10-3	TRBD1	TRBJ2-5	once	CAIKPPTGMQETQYF	TGTGCCATCAAGCCCCCGACAGGGATGCAAGAGACCCAGTACTTC
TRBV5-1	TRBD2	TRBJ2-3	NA	CASSFFSGGPGDTQYF	TGCGCCAGCAGCTTCTTCAGCGGGGGCCCGGGGGATACGCAGTATTTT
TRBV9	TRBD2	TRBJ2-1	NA	CASSVGLAGGNEQFF	TGTGCCAGCAGCGTAGGATTAGCGGGGGGGAATGAGCAGTTCTTC
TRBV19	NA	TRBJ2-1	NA	CASTQGQGPYNEQFF	TGTGCCAGTACCCAGGGGCAGGGGCCGTACAATGAGCAGTTCTTC
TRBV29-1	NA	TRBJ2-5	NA	CSDRRPQGPQETQYF	TGCAGCGACCGACGGCCCCAGGGCCCCCAAGAGACCCAGTACTTC
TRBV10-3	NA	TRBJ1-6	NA	CAISGSPDSPLHF	TGTGCCATCAGTGGAAGCCCCGATTCACCCCTCCACTTT
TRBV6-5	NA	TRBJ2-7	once	CASSYSRSYEQYF	TGTGCCAGCAGTTACTCCCGGAGCTACGAGCAGTACTTC
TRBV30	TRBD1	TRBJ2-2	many	CAWSAGTGLYTGELFF	TGTGCCTGGAGTGCGGGGACAGGGCTTTACACCGGGGAGCTGTTTTTT
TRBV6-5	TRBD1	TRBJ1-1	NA	CASSSDLDRVDTEAFF	TGTGCCAGCAGTTCTGACCTCGACAGGGTGGACACTGAAGCTTTCTTT
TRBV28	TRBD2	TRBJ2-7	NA	CASYRTSGRYEQYF	TGTGCTAGTTACCGGACTAGCGGTAGATACGAGCAGTACTTC
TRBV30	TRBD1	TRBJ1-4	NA	CAWSPGTVNEKLFF	TGTGCCTGGAGTCCCGGGACAGTTAATGAAAAACTGTTTTTT
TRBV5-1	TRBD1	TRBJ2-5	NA	CASSSRGGETQYF	TGCGCCAGCAGCTCTAGAGGGGGCGAGACCCAGTACTTC
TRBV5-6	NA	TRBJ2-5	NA	CASSLGAAILQETQYF	TGTGCCAGCAGCTTGGGAGCGGCCATCCTTCAAGAGACCCAGTACTTC
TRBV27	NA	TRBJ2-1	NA	CASSLSIGGYDNNEQFF	TGTGCCAGCAGTTTATCGATCGGAGGGTATGATAACAATGAGCAGTTCTTC
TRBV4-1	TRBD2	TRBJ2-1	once	CASSQELAGGSRFF	TGCGCCAGCAGCCAAGAATTGGCGGGGGGGAGTCGGTTCTTC
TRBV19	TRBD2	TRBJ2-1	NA	CASKLAGYNEQFF	TGTGCCAGTAAACTAGCGGGATACAATGAGCAGTTCTTC
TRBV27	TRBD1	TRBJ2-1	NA	CASSPDRGGEQFF	TGTGCCAGCAGTCCGGACAGGGGAGGCGAGCAGTTCTTC
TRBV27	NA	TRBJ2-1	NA	CASSLRGDEQFF	TGTGCCAGCAGTCTCCGCGGGGATGAGCAGTTCTTC
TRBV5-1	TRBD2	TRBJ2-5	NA	CASRASGGSYQETQYF	TGCGCCAGCAGGGCTAGCGGGGGGTCTTACCAAGAGACCCAGTACTTC
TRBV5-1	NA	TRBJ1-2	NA	CASRGETNYGYTF	TGCGCCAGTCGCGGAGAAACCAACTATGGCTACACCTTC
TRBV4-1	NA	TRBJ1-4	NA	CASSQDGTVSEKLFF	TGCGCCAGCAGCCAAGACGGGACTGTTAGTGAAAAACTGTTTTTT
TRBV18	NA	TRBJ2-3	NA	CASSPPHRSTDTQYF	TGTGCCAGCTCACCACCTCACAGAAGCACAGATACGCAGTATTTT
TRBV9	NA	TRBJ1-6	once	CASSSSTGVGSPLHF	TGTGCCAGCAGCTCTTCAACGGGGGTAGGTTCACCCCTCCACTTT
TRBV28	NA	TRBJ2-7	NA	CASWRDPSYEQYF	TGTGCCAGCTGGCGGGACCCGTCCTACGAGCAGTACTTC
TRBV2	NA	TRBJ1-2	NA	CASSAGARDGYTF	TGTGCCAGCAGTGCAGGGGCGCGGGATGGCTACACCTTC
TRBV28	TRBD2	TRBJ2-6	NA	CASSLAGTSVSGANVLTF	TGTGCCAGCAGCTTAGCGGGGACTTCGGTCTCTGGGGCCAACGTCCTGACTTTC